The 14 T cell receptor beta chains given below trace back to one sample, sequenced in a study of blood T cell repertoires in COVID-19. Assay: immunoSEQ multiplex PCR; the TCRdb copy retains only in-frame clones and omits some. In the table there are 25,000 to 35,000 clones, more than 75% of which are singletons. The sample was peripheral blood. Source of these receptors: a man aged 65 to 85 with active or convalescent COVID-19.

V gene TRBV24-1 combines with J gene TRBJ2-5; 7 nucleotides match TRBD2. Germline CDR1 reads KGHDR; CDR2 reads SFDVKD. This CDR3 is built from 14 residues. Trimming cost V 5 bases and J 3 bases; bases outside gene matches: 5. CDR3 bases: TGTGCCACCAGTGGGGGGGGTCCCGAAGAGACCCAGTACTTC. Its protein is CATSGGGPEETQYF.

V usage is TRBV20-1 and J usage is TRBJ2-7; D is perhaps TRBD1 (5 bases). The CDR3 extends over 11 amino acids. Per germline, CDR1 DFQATT and CDR2 SNEGSKA (reference sequence). The V end lost 6 bases, the J end lost 6 bases, and 12 bases lay between the germline ends. The CDR3 sequence: CSAFRGSEQYF. CDR3 nucleotide sequence: TGCAGTGCATTTAGGGGTTCCGAGCAGTACTTC.

This clone was seen just once. V gene TRBV13 combines with J gene TRBJ2-2; possibly TRBD2 for D (5 bases). Germline CDR1 is PRHDT and CDR2 is FYEKMQ (reference sequence). The length of the CDR3 is 16 residues. V lost 5 bases to trimming and J lost 1 base, with 14 bases between them. The CDR3 loop reads CASSPRRAKNTGELFF. CDR3 sequence (DNA): TGTGCCAGCAGCCCCCGGCGGGCAAAGAACACCGGGGAGCTGTTTTTT.

The CDR3 DNA follows: TGTGCCAGCAGCAGACAGGGAGGTGGCACTGAAGCTTTCTTT. It specifies CASSRQGGGTEAFF. The V call is TRBV5-4, the J call TRBJ1-1; 7 bases are a match to TRBD1. The length of the CDR3 is 14 residues. Germline values: CDR1 SGHNT, CDR2 YYREEE (reference sequence). The ends lost 4 bases at V and 4 bases at J; junction bases unmatched: 7.

The J gene is TRBJ1-2, the V gene TRBV29-1, with TRBD1 identical over 7 bases. V shed 2 bases and J 4 bases; nucleotides not matched to a gene: 13. Germline values: CDR1 SQVTM, CDR2 ANQGSEA. The CDR3 has 16 residues. CDR3 bases: TGCAGCGTTGAAAACAACCGCGGGGACAGCCCCTATGGCTACACCTTC. It translates to CSVENNRGDSPYGYTF.

The chain uses TRBV2 and TRBJ1-2; D is perhaps TRBD1 (5 bases). This CDR3 has 14 residues. In germline, CDR1 is SNHLY, CDR2 FYNNEI. V dropped 8 bases and J dropped 6 bases, with 19 bases sitting between them. The CDR3 reads CASGLSLVGDGYTF. CDR3 DNA: TGTGCCAGCGGTCTATCTCTCGTAGGGGATGGCTACACCTTC.

The chain employs TRBV10-3 and TRBJ1-3; D gene ambiguous. The V and J ends lost 7 bases and 7 bases respectively, with 8 bases between them. The CDR3 sequence is 11 residues long. Germline CDR1 ENHRY, CDR2 SYGVKD. The CDR3 loop reads CAITTANTIYF. The CDR3 DNA reads as TGTGCCATCACTACAGCTAACACCATATATTTT.

The chain uses TRBV5-6 and TRBJ2-7, with a tentative D call TRBD1 (6 bases). CDR3 length: 13 amino acids. Germline CDR1 SGHDT, CDR2 YYEEEE. V was trimmed by 2 bases and J by 3 bases, leaving 9 bases between them. The CDR3 reads CASSFGQFYEQYF. The CDR3 DNA follows: TGTGCCAGCAGCTTCGGACAGTTCTACGAGCAGTACTTC.

The V and J genes are TRBV5-6 and TRBJ1-3; D gene unclear. Trimming stripped 4 bases from V and 0 bases from J, with 8 bases between. In germline, CDR1 is SGHDT, CDR2 YYEEEE. The CDR3 covers 14 residues. CDR3 loop: CASSAGDSGNTIYF. CDR3 nucleotide sequence: TGTGCCAGCAGCGCTGGAGACTCTGGAAACACCATATATTTT.

The rearrangement joins TRBV7-3 to TRBJ1-1; D might be TRBD1 (5 bases). The V and J ends lost 2 bases and 0 bases respectively, with 13 bases between them. Per germline, CDR1 SGHTA and CDR2 FQGTGA. The CDR3 is 16 residues long. CDR3 in amino acids: CASSLFSLGVNTEAFF. For the CDR3, the DNA is TGTGCCAGCAGCTTATTCAGTTTAGGGGTGAACACTGAAGCTTTCTTT.

CDR3: CASSQVDTQYF. The DNA for the CDR3 is TGTGCCAGCTCCCAGGTAGATACGCAGTATTTT. The V call is TRBV6-5, the J call TRBJ2-3; the D is unclear. The germline V gene has CDR1 MNHEY and CDR2 SVGAGI. V was shortened by 8 bases and J by 5 bases, with 8 bases between the two germline ends. This CDR3 comprises 11 residues.

The chain uses TRBV6-2 or TRBV6-3 and TRBJ1-2; 8 nucleotides agree with TRBD1. The CDR3 is 15 residues long. V was clipped by 2 bases and J by 3 bases; unmatched bases: 5. Germline V CDR1 and CDR2: MNHEY, SVGEGT. In nucleotides, the CDR3 is TGTGCCAGCAGTTACACGACAGGGGCTTACTATGGCTACACCTTC. This encodes CASSYTTGAYYGYTF.

The chain links TRBV20-1 to TRBJ2-2; 11 nucleotides match TRBD2. CDR3 length equals 14 residues. V gave up 3 bases and J gave up 6 bases; unmatched junction bases: 3. Germline V gene data show CDR1 as DFQATT and CDR2 as SNEGSKA (reference sequence). The CDR3 reads CSASPGLAAGELFF. DNA of the CDR3: TGCAGTGCTAGTCCGGGACTAGCGGCCGGGGAGCTGTTTTTT.

This clone has just one count. This rearrangement joins TRBV6-5 to TRBJ1-1; 11 bases are a match to TRBD1. CDR1 is MNHEY and CDR2 is SVGAGI in the germline V gene. The trim removed 6 bases at V and 4 bases at J, leaving 1 base unmatched. This CDR3 has 13 residues. The CDR3 nucleotides read TGTGCCAGCAGGGGACAGGGGGTCACTGAAGCTTTCTTT. The encoded protein is CASRGQGVTEAFF.